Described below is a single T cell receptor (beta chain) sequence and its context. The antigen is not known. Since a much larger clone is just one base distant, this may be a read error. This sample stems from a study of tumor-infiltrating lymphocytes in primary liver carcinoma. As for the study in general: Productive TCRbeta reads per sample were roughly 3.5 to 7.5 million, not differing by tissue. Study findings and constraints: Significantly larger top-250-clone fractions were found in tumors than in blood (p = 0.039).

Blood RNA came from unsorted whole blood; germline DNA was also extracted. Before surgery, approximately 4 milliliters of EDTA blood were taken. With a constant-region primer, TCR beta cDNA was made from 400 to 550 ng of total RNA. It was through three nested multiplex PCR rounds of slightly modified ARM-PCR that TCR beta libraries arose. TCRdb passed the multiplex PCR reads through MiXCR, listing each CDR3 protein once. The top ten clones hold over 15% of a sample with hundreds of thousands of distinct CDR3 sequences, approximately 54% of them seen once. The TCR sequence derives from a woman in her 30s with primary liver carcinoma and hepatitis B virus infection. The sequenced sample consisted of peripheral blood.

The DNA for the CDR3 is TGCGCCAGCAGCCAAGCTCAGAGGGCTGGGGTCAACGTCCTGACTTTC. The encoded protein is CASSQAQRAGVNVLTF. V usage is TRBV4-1 and J usage is TRBJ2-6; possibly TRBD2 for D (5 bases). CDR3 length: 16 amino acids. Germline CDR1 is MGHRA and CDR2 is YSYEKL.